The 16 T cell receptor beta chains reported below all come from one sample, sequenced in a study of shared clonotypes between healthy human individuals. Method: immunoSEQ multiplex PCR; TCRdb's copy keeps in-frame clones and lacks some. The table lists a few hundred thousand clones, around nine tenths of them singletons, with 15% to 20% in the top ten. Material: memory CD8+ T cells sorted from blood. The subset: CD45RO+ cells pooled with CCR7-negative TemRA cells. The source is a young man in good health.

The chain is built from TRBV4-3 and TRBJ2-5; 7 bases agree with TRBD2. CDR1 LGHNA and CDR2 YSLEER come from the germline V gene. The V and J ends lost 0 bases and 5 bases, in that order; junction bases with no gene match: 6. CDR3 size: 15 residues. The CDR3 sequence is CASSQDWRGFETQYF. CDR3 DNA sequence: TGCGCCAGCAGCCAAGATTGGCGGGGGTTCGAGACCCAGTACTTC.

Remarks on this clone: This sample includes further DNA sequences coding for the same CDR3. The J gene is TRBJ2-2, the V gene TRBV9, with D unclear. Germline V CDR1 and CDR2: SGDLS, YYNGEE. This CDR3 contains 13 residues. Trimming pared 3 bases from V and 2 bases from J, leaving 5 bases between. In DNA, the CDR3 is TGTGCCAGCAGCGAGCCAAACACCGGGGAGCTGTTTTTT. Translation: CASSEPNTGELFF.

This chain joins TRBV7-9 and TRBJ2-7; TRBD2 matches at 8 bases. CDR3 length equals 15 residues. Germline V gene data show CDR1 as SEHNR and CDR2 as FQNEAQ (reference sequence). With 4 bases clipped from V and 3 bases from J, the junction kept 8 bases outside the gene matches. CDR3 region: CASSSPGTRGYEQYF. CDR3 bases: TGTGCCAGCAGCTCGCCCGGGACTAGGGGCTACGAGCAGTACTTC.

The genes are TRBV6-1 and TRBJ1-2; D remains unclear. Germline V gene sequence: CDR1 MNHNS, CDR2 SASEGT. Deletions cut 5 bases from V and 3 bases from J, with 13 bases between. This CDR3 comprises 14 residues. CDR3 sequence (DNA): TGTGCCAGCAGTCTCGTCAGGAGGTACTATGGCTACACCTTC. Translation gives CASSLVRRYYGYTF.

The V and J genes are TRBV27 and TRBJ2-3; D might be TRBD2 (6 bases). The germline V and J ends were trimmed by 6 bases and 6 bases, with 16 bases remaining between them. The CDR3 consists of 14 residues. CDR1 and CDR2 (germline): MNHEY, SMNVEV (reference sequence). Here the CDR3 DNA reads TGTGCCAGCAGCCCCGGGGCTGGGGGGGATACGCAGTATTTT. It is translated as CASSPGAGGDTQYF.

The CDR3 region has the DNA TGCAGCGTTGTCAGGGCGGGCGAGCAGTACTTC. Its protein is CSVVRAGEQYF. The chain is built from TRBV29-1 and TRBJ2-7; D possibly matches TRBD1 or TRBD2 (5 bases each). The CDR3 loop spans 11 amino acids. CDR1 SQVTM and CDR2 ANQGSEA come from the germline V gene. Trimming stripped 4 bases from V and 6 bases from J, with 10 bases between.

V and J are TRBV28 and TRBJ2-7; maybe TRBD2 (6 bases). The CDR3 is 19 residues long. V lost 6 bases and J 2 bases, leaving 29 bases between the germline ends. Per the germline V gene, CDR1 is MDHEN and CDR2 is SYDVKM. CDR3 sequence reads: CASRNSGVWQGTHPYEQYF. CDR3 nucleotide sequence: TGTGCCAGCAGAAATAGCGGAGTCTGGCAGGGCACCCACCCCTACGAGCAGTACTTC.

With respect to this clone: Other nucleotide sequences in the sample specify the same CDR3. J is TRBJ2-7 and V is TRBV5-4, with 8 bases that match TRBD1. Germline V lookup: CDR1 SGHNT, CDR2 YYREEE (reference sequence). The V and J ends lost 0 bases and 1 base, in that order; junction bases with no gene match: 3. There are 15 residues in the CDR3. The CDR3 region has the DNA TGTGCCAGCAGCTTGGGGACAGGGTCGTCCTACGAGCAGTACTTC. This codes for CASSLGTGSSYEQYF.

V and J are TRBV13 and TRBJ1-1; D gene ambiguous. Germline V gene data show CDR1 as PRHDT and CDR2 as FYEKMQ (reference sequence). The V and J ends lost 0 bases and 5 bases respectively, with 13 bases between them. The CDR3 extends over 15 amino acids. The CDR3: CASSLGVRGGTEAFF. The CDR3 nucleotides are TGTGCCAGCAGCTTAGGCGTCCGGGGTGGTACTGAAGCTTTCTTT.

V and J are TRBV7-2 and TRBJ1-4, with 8 bases lining up with TRBD1. Trimming took 1 base from V and 8 from J; bases not matched to a gene: 3. Germline loops: CDR1 SGHTA, CDR2 FQGNSA. This CDR3 has 14 residues. The CDR3 region has the DNA TGTGCCAGCAGCTTAGTAACAGGGGGGGAAAAACTGTTTTTT. The encoded protein is CASSLVTGGEKLFF.

The chain employs TRBV15 and TRBJ1-1, with D maybe TRBD1 (6 bases). CDR3 size: 15 residues. Trimming left V 5 bases short and J 2 bases short, with 15 bases between. Germline assignment: CDR1 LNHNV and CDR2 YYDKDF (reference sequence). CDR3 protein: CATSRPSTGNTEAFF. CDR3 nucleotides: TGTGCCACCAGCCGACCATCGACAGGCAACACTGAAGCTTTCTTT.

J is TRBJ2-7 and V is TRBV13, with a tentative D call TRBD1 (6 bases). V lost 6 bases, J lost 2 bases, and 14 bases lay in between. Germline lookup yields CDR1 PRHDT and CDR2 FYEKMQ (reference sequence). The CDR3 spans 14 residues. DNA for the CDR3: TGTGCCAGCAGTGATAGGGACAAACCCTACGAGCAGTACTTC. This codes for CASSDRDKPYEQYF.

CDR3 sequence: CASNAQGVNTEAFF. The DNA of the CDR3 is TGTGCCAGCAACGCTCAAGGAGTGAACACTGAAGCTTTCTTT. The chain combines TRBV27 with TRBJ1-1, with D uncertain. Trimming cost V 7 bases and J 0 bases, with 12 bases left between them. This CDR3 is built from 14 residues. CDR1 is MNHEY and CDR2 is SMNVEV in the germline V gene (reference sequence).

J is TRBJ2-1 and V is TRBV4-3, with TRBD2 matching over 7 bases. The CDR3 runs 15 residues. Germline trimming cut 4 bases from V and 4 bases from J; bases unmatched to any gene: 7. CDR1 is LGHNA, CDR2 YSLEER, per germline. CDR3 nucleotide sequence: TGCGCCAGCAGCCGAACCCGGGACTATTACAATGAGCAGTTCTTC. Translating it yields CASSRTRDYYNEQFF.

The V call is TRBV19, the J call TRBJ2-3, with D uncertain. V was cut by 3 bases and J by 0 bases, with 16 bases left in between. The germline gives CDR1 LNHDA, CDR2 SQIVND (reference sequence). The CDR3 has 17 residues. CDR3 nucleotide sequence: TGTGCCAGTAGTATGAACCTGATACCTACTAGCACAGATACGCAGTATTTT. Protein product: CASSMNLIPTSTDTQYF.

The rearrangement joins TRBV11-2 to TRBJ2-7; no firm D call. Looked up from germline, CDR1 is SGHAT and CDR2 is FQNNGV. Between the trimmed V and J ends, which lost 0 bases and 5 bases, there was a span of 11 bases. The CDR3 totals 14 residues. The chain's CDR3 is CASSLDLARHEQYF. As DNA, the CDR3 is TGTGCCAGCAGCTTAGATTTGGCGAGACACGAGCAGTACTTC.